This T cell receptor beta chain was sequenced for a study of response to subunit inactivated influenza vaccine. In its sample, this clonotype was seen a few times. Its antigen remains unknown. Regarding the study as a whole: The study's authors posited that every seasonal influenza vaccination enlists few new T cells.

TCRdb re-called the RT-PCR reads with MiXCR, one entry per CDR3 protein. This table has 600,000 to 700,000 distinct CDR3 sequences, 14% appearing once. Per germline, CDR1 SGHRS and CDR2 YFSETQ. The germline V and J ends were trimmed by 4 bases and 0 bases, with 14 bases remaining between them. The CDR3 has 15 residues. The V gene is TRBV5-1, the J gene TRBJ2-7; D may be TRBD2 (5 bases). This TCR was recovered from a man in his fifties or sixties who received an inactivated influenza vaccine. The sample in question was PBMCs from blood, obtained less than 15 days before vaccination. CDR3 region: CASSMDSQSSYEQYF. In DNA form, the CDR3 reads TGCGCCAGCAGCATGGACTCTCAAAGCTCCTACGAGCAGTACTTC.